The 18 T cell receptor beta chains below all came from one sample that was sequenced in a study of OX40 agonist ivuxolimab in advanced cancers. Using immunoSEQ multiplex PCR, the repertoire was profiled, and TCRdb retains in-frame clones only, with some absent. The table lists around 140,000 clones, 93% of them singletons, with approximately 1% in the top ten. The sequences come from CD4+ or CD8+ T cells sorted from blood, collected in a trial of the OX40 agonist ivuxolimab. These receptors were collected from an adult with an advanced solid tumor such as melanoma, head and neck, liver or kidney cancer.

This clone was recorded only once. The V and J genes are TRBV11-3 and TRBJ1-1, with 9 bases that match TRBD1. The CDR3 has 14 amino acids. V shed 4 bases, J shed 1 base, and the junction held 1 base outside the gene matches. Germline V gene sequence: CDR1 SGHNT, CDR2 YENEEA. The CDR3 protein is CASSWGQGNTEAFF. Written as DNA, the CDR3 is TGTGCCAGCAGCTGGGGACAGGGGAACACTGAAGCTTTCTTT.

V gene TRBV19 combines with J gene TRBJ1-1, with 10 positions matching TRBD1. The V gene end was trimmed by 5 bases and the J gene end by 4 bases; junction bases not matched to a gene: 4. Germline V CDR1 and CDR2: LNHDA, SQIVND (reference sequence). This CDR3 spans 14 amino acids. The CDR3: CASSPGQGSTEAFF. In DNA, the CDR3 is TGTGCCAGTAGTCCGGGACAGGGGAGCACTGAAGCTTTCTTT.

The gene calls are TRBV7-8 and TRBJ1-3; 9 bases line up with TRBD1. CDR1 is SGHVS, CDR2 FQNEAQ, per germline. V was pared by 1 base and J by 3 bases, with 4 bases of the junction left unmatched. The CDR3 spans 16 residues. The chain's CDR3 is CASSLVNRGLGNTIYF. The DNA of the CDR3 is TGTGCCAGCAGCTTAGTTAACAGGGGGCTTGGAAACACCATATATTTT.

This chain joins TRBV18 and TRBJ2-5, with 7 positions matching TRBD1. Germline CDR1 is KGHSH and CDR2 is LQKENI. CDR3 length: 13 residues. The V segment lost 4 bases and the J segment 2 bases; nucleotides outside the gene matches: 1. The CDR3 DNA follows: TGTGCCAGCTCACGGGACAGACAAGAGACCCAGTACTTC. Its protein is CASSRDRQETQYF.

The chain joins TRBV28 to TRBJ2-3; possibly TRBD1 for D (6 bases). The germline CDR1 and CDR2 sequences are MDHEN and SYDVKM. The CDR3 runs to 15 residues. V lost 5 bases to trimming and J lost 4 bases, with 16 bases between them. In nucleotides, the CDR3 is TGTGCCAGCAGTCCCCTTCCCCCAGGGGCAGATACGCAGTATTTT. Its protein is CASSPLPPGADTQYF. Complete variable domain (other parts from reference TRBV28 and TRBJ2-3): DVKVTQSSRYLVKRTGEKVFLECVQDMDHENMFWYRQDPGLGLRLIYFSYDVKMKEKGDIPEGYSVSREKKERFSLILESASTNQTSMYLCASSPLPPGADTQYFGPGTRLTVL.

This clone was observed a single time. The chain is built from TRBV4-1 and TRBJ2-3, with D unresolved. CDR1 and CDR2 from the germline V gene are MGHRA and YSYEKL. The CDR3 covers 15 residues. Trimming left V 1 base short and J 6 bases short, with 14 bases between. As DNA, the CDR3 is TGCGCCAGCAGCCAAGGGCATGGGCCGAGGGATACGCAGTATTTT. This encodes CASSQGHGPRDTQYF.

This chain uses TRBV7-9 with TRBJ2-1; D gene ambiguous. The germline V gene has CDR1 SEHNR and CDR2 FQNEAQ (reference sequence). With 4 bases removed from V and 7 bases from J, the gap between germline ends came to 17 bases. The CDR3 runs 15 residues. CDR3 amino acids: CASSSPLTNKNEQFF. The CDR3 DNA sequence: TGTGCCAGCAGCTCCCCCCTTACTAACAAGAATGAGCAGTTCTTC. Full variable domain (rest looked up from reference TRBV7-9 and TRBJ2-1): DTGVSQNPRHKITKRGQNVTFRCDPISEHNRLYWYRQTLGQGPEFLTYFQNEAQLEKSRLLSDRFSAERPKGSFSTLEIQRTEQGDSAMYLCASSSPLTNKNEQFFGPGTRLTVL.

This clone was counted once. The rearrangement uses TRBV29-1 and TRBJ2-7; the D gene is possibly TRBD2 (5 bases). CDR1 and CDR2 (germline): SQVTM, ANQGSEA. The CDR3 spans 16 residues. The V end lost 6 bases, the J end lost 5 bases, and 26 bases lay between the germline ends. Here the CDR3 DNA reads TGCAGCGTCCCCGGACCGACTACGGCGGGTGGCAACGAGCAGTACTTC. Translation: CSVPGPTTAGGNEQYF.

The chain uses TRBV7-2 and TRBJ2-3; 10 bases map to TRBD2. After removal of 2 bases from V and 6 bases from J, the junction contained 11 bases not matched to a gene. The CDR3 has 17 residues. Per the germline V gene, CDR1 is SGHTA and CDR2 is FQGNSA. The CDR3 protein is CASSLSAATSGQDTQYF. The DNA for the CDR3 is TGTGCCAGCAGCTTATCAGCCGCGACTAGCGGGCAGGATACGCAGTATTTT. Full variable domain (missing parts from reference TRBV7-2 and TRBJ2-3): GAGVSQSPSNKVTEKGKDVELRCDPISGHTALYWYRQSLGQGLEFLIYFQGNSAPDKSGLPSDRFSAERTGGSVSTLTIQRTQQEDSAVYLCASSLSAATSGQDTQYFGPGTRLTVL.

The chain combines TRBV7-2 with TRBJ2-7, with D maybe TRBD1 (6 bases). Trimming cost V 6 bases and J 3 bases, with 15 bases left between them. Germline loops: CDR1 SGHTA, CDR2 FQGNSA. This CDR3 comprises 14 residues. This CDR3 reads CASSSYRALYEQYF. The CDR3 nucleotides are TGTGCCAGCAGTTCCTACAGGGCCCTCTACGAGCAGTACTTC.

The chain couples TRBV6-5 to TRBJ2-5; 7 bases fit TRBD2. With V trimmed by 2 bases and J by 5 bases, 8 bases remained unmatched. The CDR3 length is 15 residues. Germline V gives CDR1 MNHEY, CDR2 SVGAGI. CDR3 sequence reads: CASSYGEGRTETQYF. CDR3 nucleotide sequence: TGTGCCAGCAGTTACGGGGAGGGGAGGACGGAGACCCAGTACTTC.

The rearrangement joins TRBV19 to TRBJ2-1; 8 nucleotides line up with TRBD1. V lost 2 bases, J lost 4 bases, and 16 bases stayed unmatched. Germline lookup yields CDR1 LNHDA and CDR2 SQIVND (reference sequence). CDR3 size: 19 residues. The CDR3 DNA reads TGTGCCAGTAGTATACGGACAGGGAGCCGTGGAATGGGATACAATGAGCAGTTCTTC. It translates to CASSIRTGSRGMGYNEQFF. The entire variable domain, with the rest obtained from reference TRBV19 and TRBJ2-1, is as follows: DGGITQSPKYLFRKEGQNVTLSCEQNLNHDAMYWYRQDPGQGLRLIYYSQIVNDFQKGDIAEGYSVSREKKESFPLTVTSAQKNPTAFYLCASSIRTGSRGMGYNEQFFGPGTRLTVL.

The genes are TRBV7-2 and TRBJ1-3; TRBD1 might be the D (5 bases). The CDR3 covers 13 residues. Germline CDR1 SGHTA, CDR2 FQGNSA. V shed 5 bases and J shed 8 bases, with 13 bases lying between them. CDR3 in DNA: TGTGCCAGCAGCGAACGCGGGGGAGACACCATATATTTT. Protein product: CASSERGGDTIYF.

The V and J genes are TRBV27 and TRBJ1-6, with a weak D call TRBD1 (5 bases). Germline CDR1 reads MNHEY; CDR2 reads SMNVEV (reference sequence). Trimming shortened V by 2 bases and J by 9 bases, and 11 bases separated the two germline ends. The CDR3 loop spans 14 amino acids. The CDR3: CASSLGTGGSPLHF. The CDR3 coding sequence is TGTGCCAGCAGTTTAGGGACGGGGGGTTCACCCCTCCACTTT.

The V and J genes are TRBV19 and TRBJ1-4, with D hard to call. V was cut by 7 bases and J by 0 bases, with 15 bases left in between. Looked up from germline, CDR1 is LNHDA and CDR2 is SQIVND (reference sequence). This CDR3 has 16 amino acids. This CDR3 reads CASTYLGQPTNEKLFF. CDR3 sequence (DNA): TGTGCCAGTACCTATTTGGGCCAACCAACTAATGAAAAACTGTTTTTT. The full variable domain, in which reference TRBV19 and TRBJ1-4 provide the parts outside the CDR3, is DGGITQSPKYLFRKEGQNVTLSCEQNLNHDAMYWYRQDPGQGLRLIYYSQIVNDFQKGDIAEGYSVSREKKESFPLTVTSAQKNPTAFYLCASTYLGQPTNEKLFFGSGTQLSVL.

The chain carries TRBV28 and TRBJ1-3; TRBD1 aligns across 8 bases. Germline V gene lookup returns CDR1 MDHEN and CDR2 SYDVKM. J was trimmed by 8 bases and V by 5 bases; bases with no gene match: 5. The CDR3 runs 13 residues. The CDR3 bases are TGTGCCAGCAGTAACGACAGGGGAGACACCATATATTTT. Its translation: CASSNDRGDTIYF. Complete variable domain (other parts from reference TRBV28 and TRBJ1-3): DVKVTQSSRYLVKRTGEKVFLECVQDMDHENMFWYRQDPGLGLRLIYFSYDVKMKEKGDIPEGYSVSREKKERFSLILESASTNQTSMYLCASSNDRGDTIYFGEGSWLTVV.

The chain couples TRBV29-1 to TRBJ2-5, with unresolved D. Trimming removed 1 base from V and 4 bases from J, with 10 bases in between. This CDR3 is 13 amino acids long. Germline V gene data show CDR1 as SQVTM and CDR2 as ANQGSEA. The DNA of the CDR3 is TGCAGCGTTGAAGGGGTAGGGCGAGAGACCCAGTACTTC. Its protein is CSVEGVGRETQYF.

This clone was observed once. The chain has TRBV6-5 and TRBJ1-5, with TRBD1 as a possible D gene (5 bases). V lost 7 bases, J lost 4 bases, and 14 bases lay in between. This CDR3 region has 14 residues. Germline V lookup: CDR1 MNHEY, CDR2 SVGAGI. In nucleotides, the CDR3 is TGTGCCAGCATGAAGGGGAACTTGAATCAGCCCCAGCATTTT. Amino acids: CASMKGNLNQPQHF.